This T cell receptor beta chain came from a study of blood T cell repertoires in COVID-19. Looking at the study overall: The United States, Italy and Spain supplied acute and convalescent COVID-19 samples.

The ends lost 3 bases at V and 0 bases at J; junction bases unmatched: 7. Germline values: CDR1 LGHDT, CDR2 YNNKEL (reference sequence). The CDR3 consists of 16 residues. Profiling relied on immunoSEQ multiplex PCR, and the TCRdb table lists in-frame clones only, not all of them. This sample has over 250,000 clones; 65% to 90% occur once, and the top ten carry 10% to 15%. The sequence derives from a human donor in a cohort sampled during active COVID-19. The chain has TRBV3-1 (or the pseudogene TRBV3-2) and TRBJ2-5; 7 bases are shared with TRBD2. What was sequenced was peripheral blood. The CDR3 DNA reads TGTGCCAGCAGCCACCGAAACGGGGGGAACCAAGAGACCCAGTACTTC. Amino acid sequence: CASSHRNGGNQETQYF.